This TCR beta chain comes out of a study of T cell repertoires in cytomegalovirus infection. TCRdb ran MiXCR on the reads and lists one entry per CDR3 protein. The data hold about 360,000 distinct CDR3 sequences, with roughly 18% observed a single time. There are a few counts of this clonotype. Its matching antigen is unknown. General study findings and limits: CMV-specific HLA-C-restricted TCR beta clonotypes dominated the ex vivo response.

The receptor was derived from a human donor in good health (CMV status not recorded). Some clones in this sample may be carry-over from other donors' samples. The material sequenced was PBMCs.

CDR3 DNA sequence: TGTGCCAGCAGGGCAAGGACAGGGGCAAATCAGCCCCAGCATTTT. This encodes CASRARTGANQPQHF. The chain employs TRBV2 and TRBJ1-5; 9 bases match TRBD1. The CDR3 extends over 15 amino acids. With 6 bases clipped from V and 4 bases from J, the junction kept 7 bases outside the gene matches. Germline V gene sequence: CDR1 SNHLY, CDR2 FYNNEI.